This entry is about one T cell receptor (beta chain). As yet, its antigen is unknown. A junction end diverges from the germline sequence, so it may reflect a read error. There were TCR beta CDR3 regions amplified from RNA transcripts. The TCR CDR3 first-round RT-PCR relied on the HTBI primer set. TCRdb independently ran MiXCR on the multiplex PCR reads; one entry per CDR3 protein. Of approximately 220,000 distinct CDR3 sequences listed, approximately 16% were seen once; the top ten hold roughly 44%. The record originates from a study of T cells in Graves' hyperthyroidism and ophthalmopathy. Study-wide findings and caveats: The model predicted ophthalmopathy a median roughly six months before onset.

Germline V CDR1 and CDR2: SEHNR, FQNEAQ (reference sequence). This CDR3 is built from 12 residues. The sequence was collected from a man in his forties or fifties with Graves' hyperthyroidism. The V and J genes are TRBV7-9 and TRBJ2-1; D remains ambiguous. Input material: blood. CDR3 loop: CASSLSSNERFF. The DNA of the CDR3 is TGTGCCAGCAGCTTATCTAGTAATGAGCGGTTCTTC.